This T cell receptor beta chain derives from a study of control samples from healthy donors and cancer patients. The assay was immunoSEQ multiplex PCR, and TCRdb's table has in-frame clones only and misses some. Of about 120,000 clones detected, approximately 90% appear once; the ten largest clones hold less than 9.5%. Per germline, CDR1 MNHEY and CDR2 SVGAGI. The V gene end was trimmed by 8 bases and the J gene end by 7 bases; junction bases not matched to a gene: 8. The CDR3 spans 14 residues. The chain is built from TRBV6-5 and TRBJ2-7, with 13 bases that match TRBD2. This TCR was sampled from a young woman in good health. The material sequenced was blood. CDR3 sequence: CASLGLAGSYEQYF. The CDR3 region has the DNA TGTGCCAGCTTGGGACTAGCGGGAAGTTATGAGCAGTACTTC.